This TCR beta chain appears in the sequencing data of a study of Graves' ophthalmopathy and Graves' hyperthyroidism. Patients in the hyperthyroidism group, adults aged 18 to 65, were newly diagnosed, under 2 months' duration. Pregnant or lactating patients and those with other autoimmune diseases or uncontrolled infections were excluded. Diagnosis was based on clinical symptoms, serum thyroxine, TRAb, thyroid ultrasound and orbital computed tomography. This CDR3 is built from 15 residues. V was trimmed by 2 bases and J by 7 bases, leaving 12 bases between them. The V gene's germline CDR1 is WSHSY and CDR2 SAAADI. RNA transcripts were the template, and TCR beta CDR3 regions were amplified from them. First-round RT-PCR employed HTBI primers, with a second-round multiplex PCR after it. MiXCR, applied by TCRdb to the multiplex PCR reads, yields one record per CDR3 protein. The sample shows hundreds of thousands of distinct CDR3 sequences, roughly 20% of them seen only once.

The receptor's source is a woman between 18 and 30 years old with stable Graves' hyperthyroidism. Some clones in this sample may be carry-over from other donors' samples. The rearrangement links TRBV10-2 to TRBJ1-6; possibly TRBD1 for D (5 bases). The sequencing input was peripheral blood. Written as DNA, the CDR3 is TGCGCCAGCAGTGAGGGGGCGCTCTTGAATTCACCCCTCCACTTT. Protein product: CASSEGALLNSPLHF.